The next 24 T cell receptor beta chains were all read from a single sample in a study of beta chain features in type 1 diabetes. Sequencing targeted expressed TCRB transcripts, as all isolated RNA had been reverse transcribed. Only in-frame clones appear in the TCRdb table, and some are missing; sequencing was by immunoSEQ multiplex PCR. The sample lists 310,000 or so clones; around 10% were seen once. Sequencing was performed on naive CD4+ T cells from blood. These receptors all stem from a woman in her thirties in good health.

The V and J genes are TRBV6-4 and TRBJ2-3; 9 bases align to TRBD2. Trimming at V came to 2 bases and at J to 5 bases, leaving 2 bases not matched to a gene. Germline-derived CDR1 and CDR2 are MRHNA and SNTAGT. CDR3 length equals 14 residues. In nucleotides, the CDR3 is TGTGCCAGCAGTGACGGCGGGAGGGGAGATACGCAGTATTTT. The encoded protein is CASSDGGRGDTQYF.

This clone was seen a handful of times. The chain joins TRBV7-2 to TRBJ2-1; tentative D call: TRBD2 (5 bases). The CDR3 has 15 amino acids. Trimming removed 5 bases at V and 0 bases at J, with 11 bases between. In germline, CDR1 is SGHTA, CDR2 FQGNSA. The CDR3 sequence: CASSTRVSSYNEQFF. The CDR3 region has the DNA TGTGCCAGCAGCACGAGGGTCAGCTCCTACAATGAGCAGTTCTTC. The entire variable domain, with the rest obtained from reference TRBV7-2 and TRBJ2-1, is as follows: GAGVSQSPSNKVTEKGKDVELRCDPISGHTALYWYRQSLGQGLEFLIYFQGNSAPDKSGLPSDRFSAERTGGSVSTLTIQRTQQEDSAVYLCASSTRVSSYNEQFFGPGTRLTVL.

V usage is TRBV6-5 and J usage is TRBJ2-5; a weak D match, TRBD2 (6 bases). The V end lost 6 bases, the J end lost 5 bases, and 16 bases lay between the germline ends. The CDR3 contains 14 residues. The germline CDR1 and CDR2 sequences are MNHEY and SVGAGI. The CDR3 here is CASSLIWGEETQYF. The CDR3, as DNA: TGTGCCAGCAGCCTCATTTGGGGGGAGGAGACCCAGTACTTC.

The chain combines TRBV2 with TRBJ1-1; D gene uncertain. V was trimmed by 11 bases and J by 1 base, leaving 14 bases between them. The germline V gene encodes CDR1 SNHLY and CDR2 FYNNEI. The CDR3 length is 13 residues. The CDR3 DNA reads as TGTGCCTCTAACCGGGAACCGAACACTGAAGCTTTCTTT. It specifies CASNREPNTEAFF.

The chain carries TRBV18 and TRBJ2-2, with D possibly matching TRBD1 (5 bases). V was trimmed by 5 bases and J by 1 base, leaving 8 bases between them. The CDR3 sequence is 14 residues long. CDR1 and CDR2 (germline): KGHSH, LQKENI. CDR3 region: CASSIQENTGELFF. The CDR3 DNA reads TGTGCCAGCTCAATACAGGAGAACACCGGGGAGCTGTTTTTT.

This clone has only a few counts. The rearrangement joins TRBV18 to TRBJ1-1; the D is unclear. This CDR3 has 12 residues. From germline, CDR1 is KGHSH and CDR2 LQKENI. V was trimmed by 5 bases and J by 1 base, leaving 5 bases between them. CDR3 coding DNA: TGTGCCAGCTCATCTTGGAACACTGAAGCTTTCTTT. Residues: CASSSWNTEAFF. Full variable domain (rest looked up from reference TRBV18 and TRBJ1-1): NAGVMQNPRHLVRRRGQEARLRCSPMKGHSHVYWYRQLPEEGLKFMVYLQKENIIDESGMPKERFSAEFPKEGPSILRIQQVVRGDSAAYFCASSSWNTEAFFGQGTRLTVV.

The rearrangement joins TRBV9 to TRBJ1-3; D is undetermined. V dropped 5 bases and J dropped 0 bases, with 15 bases sitting between them. Germline-derived CDR1 and CDR2 are SGDLS and YYNGEE. The CDR3 extends over 16 amino acids. The CDR3 sequence: CASSPTGGYSGNTIYF. In DNA, the CDR3 is TGTGCCAGCAGTCCCACGGGCGGGTACTCTGGAAACACCATATATTTT.

This clone was seen more than once but under ten times. V gene TRBV5-1 combines with J gene TRBJ2-3; D is perhaps TRBD1 (5 bases). The germline V gene encodes CDR1 SGHRS and CDR2 YFSETQ. The CDR3 has 15 amino acids. The V and J ends lost 6 bases and 0 bases respectively, with 14 bases between them. CDR3 region: CASTGDSQSTDTQYF. CDR3 sequence (DNA): TGCGCCAGCACCGGAGACAGCCAAAGCACAGATACGCAGTATTTT.

The V gene is TRBV7-2, the J gene TRBJ2-3; 9 nucleotides match TRBD2. The CDR3 runs 15 residues. CDR1 and CDR2 (germline): SGHTA, FQGNSA. V was pared by 1 base and J by 1 base, with 0 bases of the junction left unmatched. The DNA for the CDR3 is TGTGCCAGCAGCTTAGGGACTAGCGGCACAGATACGCAGTATTTT. Amino acids: CASSLGTSGTDTQYF. The entire variable domain, with the rest obtained from reference TRBV7-2 and TRBJ2-3, is as follows: GAGVSQSPSNKVTEKGKDVELRCDPISGHTALYWYRQSLGQGLEFLIYFQGNSAPDKSGLPSDRFSAERTGGSVSTLTIQRTQQEDSAVYLCASSLGTSGTDTQYFGPGTRLTVL.

This sequence joins TRBV29-1 and TRBJ2-7; the match to TRBD2 covers 7 bases. Germline lookup yields CDR1 SQVTM and CDR2 ANQGSEA. V lost 0 bases, J lost 3 bases, and 8 bases stayed unmatched. The CDR3 runs 15 residues. CDR3 amino acids: CSVEDRAGERYEQYF. CDR3 DNA sequence: TGCAGCGTTGAAGATCGGGCGGGAGAACGCTACGAGCAGTACTTC.

Only a few counts were recorded for this clone. The genes are TRBV7-2 and TRBJ2-4; possible D gene TRBD2, 5 bases. In germline, CDR1 is SGHTA, CDR2 FQGNSA. CDR3 length: 14 amino acids. V was shortened by 3 bases and J by 0 bases, with 6 bases between the two germline ends. The CDR3 is CASSFGLAKNIQYF. For the CDR3, the DNA is TGTGCCAGCAGCTTTGGACTAGCCAAAAACATTCAGTACTTC.

A few counts support this clone. V and J are TRBV6-5 and TRBJ1-1, with TRBD1 identical over 7 bases. The germline V gene has CDR1 MNHEY and CDR2 SVGAGI. This CDR3 has 14 amino acids. Trimming at V came to 5 bases and at J to 9 bases, leaving 12 bases not matched to a gene. The CDR3 sequence is CASSPGAGGPKAFF. As DNA, the CDR3 is TGTGCCAGCAGTCCCGGGGCAGGGGGTCCCAAAGCTTTCTTT.

This chain joins TRBV7-2 and TRBJ2-5; a possible D gene is TRBD2 (6 bases). V was pared by 1 base and J by 5 bases, with 11 bases between. The CDR3 runs 14 residues. CDR1 and CDR2 (germline): SGHTA, FQGNSA. In DNA form, the CDR3 reads TGTGCCAGCAGCTTAGTGGGAGGAATGGAGACCCAGTACTTC. Its protein is CASSLVGGMETQYF.

This clone was observed a few times. V and J are TRBV7-8 and TRBJ2-7; TRBD2 agrees at 7 bases. Germline values: CDR1 SGHVS, CDR2 FQNEAQ. CDR3 length: 15 residues. V lost 1 base to trimming and J lost 2 bases; unmatched junction nucleotides: 5. Here the CDR3 reads CASSLELALTYEQYF. In DNA form, the CDR3 reads TGTGCCAGCAGCTTAGAACTAGCGTTGACCTACGAGCAGTACTTC.

A few counts support this clone. V gene TRBV7-9 combines with J gene TRBJ2-1; 9 nucleotides match TRBD2. Trimming cost V 1 base and J 15 bases; bases outside gene matches: 10. This CDR3 is 14 amino acids long. Per germline, CDR1 SEHNR and CDR2 FQNEAQ (reference sequence). CDR3 residues: CASSLEVSSGRMFF. Here the CDR3 DNA reads TGTGCCAGCAGCTTAGAGGTATCCAGCGGGAGGATGTTCTTC. Drawing the rest from reference TRBV7-9 and TRBJ2-1, the complete variable domain is DTGVSQNPRHKITKRGQNVTFRCDPISEHNRLYWYRQTLGQGPEFLTYFQNEAQLEKSRLLSDRFSAERPKGSFSTLEIQRTEQGDSAMYLCASSLEVSSGRMFFGPGTRLTVL.

The chain couples TRBV15 to TRBJ1-3; TRBD1 might be the D (5 bases). Trimming pared 2 bases from V and 2 bases from J, leaving 16 bases between. The germline CDR1 and CDR2 sequences are LNHNV and YYDKDF (reference sequence). The length of the CDR3 is 17 residues. Written as DNA, the CDR3 is TGTGCCACCAGCAGACAAAAAGTTCGGGGGGCTGGAAACACCATATATTTT. This codes for CATSRQKVRGAGNTIYF.

In DNA form, the CDR3 reads TGCAGCGTTTCCCGGGTAGCGGGATTCACCGGGGAGCTGTTTTTT. Translated, it gives CSVSRVAGFTGELFF. This chain uses TRBV29-1 with TRBJ2-2; 8 bases align to TRBD2. V lost 5 bases, J lost 4 bases, and 9 bases stayed unmatched. CDR1 is SQVTM and CDR2 is ANQGSEA in the germline V gene. This CDR3 contains 15 residues.

This clone was seen a handful of times. The chain joins TRBV11-2 to TRBJ2-1; D is unresolved. Per germline, CDR1 SGHAT and CDR2 FQNNGV. The CDR3 covers 10 residues. V was cut by 7 bases and J by 5 bases, with 3 bases left in between. The CDR3 DNA follows: TGTGCCAGCACTGACAATGAGCAGTTCTTC. This encodes CASTDNEQFF. The full variable domain, its missing parts supplied by reference TRBV11-2 and TRBJ2-1, is EAGVAQSPRYKIIEKRQSVAFWCNPISGHATLYWYQQILGQGPKLLIQFQNNGVVDDSQLPKDRFSAERLKGVDSTLKIQPAKLEDSAVYLCASTDNEQFFGPGTRLTVL.

This clone was counted a few times. CDR3 in DNA: TGTGCCAGCATTGGTATTTTGACAGGATACTACGAGCAGTACTTC. Encoded protein: CASIGILTGYYEQYF. This chain joins TRBV2 and TRBJ2-7; perhaps TRBD1 as D (6 bases). In germline, CDR1 is SNHLY, CDR2 FYNNEI. The CDR3 spans 15 residues. The V end lost 7 bases, the J end lost 3 bases, and 19 bases lay between the germline ends.

The gene calls are TRBV7-3 and TRBJ2-2; 7 positions agree with TRBD1. The CDR3 is 13 residues long. V shed 10 bases, J shed 4 bases, and the junction held 6 bases outside the gene matches. Germline loops: CDR1 SGHTA, CDR2 FQGTGA. For the CDR3, the DNA is TGTGCCACCACGCAGGGGGTCACCGGGGAGCTGTTTTTT. Its translation: CATTQGVTGELFF.

The V and J genes are TRBV28 and TRBJ1-1; TRBD1 matches 10 bases. CDR1 MDHEN and CDR2 SYDVKM come from the germline V gene. The J segment lost 3 bases and the V segment lost 8 bases, leaving 9 bases of the junction unmatched. The CDR3 contains 15 residues. The CDR3 DNA sequence: TGTGCCAGCCCTAAACCGGGACAGGGGTACACTGAAGCTTTCTTT. Translation: CASPKPGQGYTEAFF. The variable domain in full, completed from reference TRBV28 and TRBJ1-1, reads DVKVTQSSRYLVKRTGEKVFLECVQDMDHENMFWYRQDPGLGLRLIYFSYDVKMKEKGDIPEGYSVSREKKERFSLILESASTNQTSMYLCASPKPGQGYTEAFFGQGTRLTVV.

The chain combines TRBV29-1 with TRBJ2-1, with TRBD2 matching 12 bases. V lost 6 bases to trimming and J lost 9 bases; unmatched junction nucleotides: 15. The germline CDR1 and CDR2 sequences are SQVTM and ANQGSEA. The CDR3 runs 16 residues. CDR3 loop: CSVVGLSSGRAGEQFF. In DNA form, the CDR3 reads TGCAGCGTGGTAGGACTGTCTAGCGGGAGGGCCGGTGAGCAGTTCTTC.

This sequence joins TRBV28 and TRBJ2-3; D uncertain. CDR1 is MDHEN and CDR2 is SYDVKM in the germline V gene. V shed 7 bases and J shed 6 bases, with 11 bases lying between them. The CDR3 is 12 amino acids. The CDR3 bases are TGTGCCAGCAACTTACCCCCGGATACGCAGTATTTT. It translates to CASNLPPDTQYF.

This rearrangement joins TRBV19 to TRBJ2-7; 9 nucleotides match TRBD1. The V segment lost 4 bases and the J segment 3 bases; nucleotides outside the gene matches: 10. CDR1 is LNHDA and CDR2 is SQIVND in the germline V gene (reference sequence). The CDR3 consists of 16 residues. The CDR3 reads CASSTLGQGVIYEQYF. CDR3 bases: TGTGCCAGTAGTACGCTGGGACAGGGAGTCATCTACGAGCAGTACTTC.